This T cell receptor beta chain was identified during a study of blood T cell repertoires in COVID-19. Study information: Acute and convalescent COVID-19 specimens originated in the United States, Italy and Spain.

Participant-reported clinical history was the basis for cohort assignment. What the recovered Cohort 3 donors had was two negative PCRs, clearance, or symptom resolution. Germline V lookup: CDR1 SSHAT, CDR2 FNYEAQ (reference sequence). CDR3 length: 15 residues. Original processing notes: It was from reference gene primer amplification that nucleated cell counts were estimated. Method: immunoSEQ multiplex PCR; TCRdb's copy keeps in-frame clones and lacks some. The V and J calls and the clone size are those of that table, but D and trimming were determined from the DNA. Of approximately 220,000 clones listed, about 85% are singletons.

This TCR was recovered from a man aged 40-49 years who had recovered from COVID-19. Sequenced: PBMCs or T cells enriched from blood (not recorded which). The chain has TRBV7-7 and TRBJ1-1; D is possibly TRBD1 (5 bases). The CDR3 loop reads CATNVFGGSHTEAFF. DNA of the CDR3: TGTGCTACCAACGTGTTCGGGGGGAGTCACACTGAAGCTTTCTTT.